The T cell receptor (beta chain) described here comes from a study of neoadjuvant anti-PD-1 for oral cavity cancer. The CDR3 runs 18 residues. V shed 4 bases, J shed 1 base, and the junction held 9 bases outside the gene matches. Germline CDR1 is SSHAT and CDR2 is FNYEAQ (reference sequence). Libraries were prepared by immunoSEQ multiplex PCR; TCRdb keeps only in-frame clonotypes and omits some of them. Of more than 50,000 clones listed, around 85% are singletons. The TCR was taken from a person between 35 and 79 years old with oral cavity squamous cell carcinoma. Sequenced material: PBMCs, taken before nivolumab (anti-PD-1) treatment. The chain joins TRBV7-7 to TRBJ2-6; 8 bases align to TRBD1. This CDR3 reads CASSSGQGKPSGANVLTF. In nucleotides, the CDR3 is TGTGCCAGCAGCTCTGGACAGGGAAAACCGTCTGGGGCCAACGTCCTGACTTTC. The variable domain in full, completed from reference TRBV7-7 and TRBJ2-6, reads GAGVSQSPRYKVTKRGQDVTLRCDPISSHATLYWYQQALGQGPEFLTYFNYEAQPDKSGLPSDRFSAERPEGSISTLTIQRTEQRDSAMYRCASSSGQGKPSGANVLTFGAGSRLTVL.